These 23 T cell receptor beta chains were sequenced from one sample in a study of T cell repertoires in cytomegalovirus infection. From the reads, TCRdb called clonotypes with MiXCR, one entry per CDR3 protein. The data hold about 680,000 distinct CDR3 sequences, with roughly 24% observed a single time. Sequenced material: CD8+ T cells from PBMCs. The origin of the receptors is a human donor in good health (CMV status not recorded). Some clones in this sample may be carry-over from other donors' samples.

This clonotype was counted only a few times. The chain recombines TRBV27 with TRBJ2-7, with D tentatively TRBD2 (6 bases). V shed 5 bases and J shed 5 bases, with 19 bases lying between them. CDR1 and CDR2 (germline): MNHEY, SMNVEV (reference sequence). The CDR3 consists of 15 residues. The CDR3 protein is CASSGSDGSWNEQYF. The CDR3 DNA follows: TGTGCCAGCAGTGGATCGGACGGGAGTTGGAACGAGCAGTACTTC.

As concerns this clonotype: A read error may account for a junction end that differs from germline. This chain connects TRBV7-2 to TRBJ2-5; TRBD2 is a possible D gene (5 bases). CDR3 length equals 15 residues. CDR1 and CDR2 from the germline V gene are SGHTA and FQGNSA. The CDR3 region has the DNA TGTGCCCGCAGCTTAGTCACGGGAAGCCAAGAGACCCAGTACTTC. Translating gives CARSLVTGSQETQYF.

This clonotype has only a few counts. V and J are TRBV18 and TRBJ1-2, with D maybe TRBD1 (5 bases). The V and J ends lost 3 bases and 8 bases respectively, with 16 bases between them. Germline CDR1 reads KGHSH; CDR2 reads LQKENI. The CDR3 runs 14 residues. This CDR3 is CASSPGDRALGYTF. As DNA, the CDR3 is TGTGCCAGCTCACCGGGAGACAGAGCCCTGGGCTACACCTTC.

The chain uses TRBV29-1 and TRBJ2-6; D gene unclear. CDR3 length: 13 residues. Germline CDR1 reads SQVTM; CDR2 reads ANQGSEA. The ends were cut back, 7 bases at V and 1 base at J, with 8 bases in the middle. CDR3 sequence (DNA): TGCAGCGCCGGAAGGTCTGGGGCCAACGTCCTGACTTTC. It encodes CSAGRSGANVLTF. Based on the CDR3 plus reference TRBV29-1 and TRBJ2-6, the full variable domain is SAVISQKPSRDICQRGTSLTIQCQVDSQVTMMFWYRQQPGQSLTLIATANQGSEATYESGFVIDKFPISRPNLTFSTLTVSNMSPEDSSIYLCSAGRSGANVLTFGAGSRLTVL.

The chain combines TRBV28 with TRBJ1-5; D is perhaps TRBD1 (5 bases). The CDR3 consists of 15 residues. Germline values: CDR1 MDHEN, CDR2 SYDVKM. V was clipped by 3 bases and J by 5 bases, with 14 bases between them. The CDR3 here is CASSFAREIHQPQHF. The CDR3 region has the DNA TGTGCCAGCAGTTTCGCCAGGGAGATTCATCAGCCCCAGCATTTT.

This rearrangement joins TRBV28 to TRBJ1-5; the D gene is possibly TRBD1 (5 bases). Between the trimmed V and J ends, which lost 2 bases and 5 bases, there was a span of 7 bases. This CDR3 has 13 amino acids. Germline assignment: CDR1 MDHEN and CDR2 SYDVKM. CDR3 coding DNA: TGTGCCAGCAGTTTAGAGGGGCATCAGCCCCAGCATTTT. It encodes CASSLEGHQPQHF.

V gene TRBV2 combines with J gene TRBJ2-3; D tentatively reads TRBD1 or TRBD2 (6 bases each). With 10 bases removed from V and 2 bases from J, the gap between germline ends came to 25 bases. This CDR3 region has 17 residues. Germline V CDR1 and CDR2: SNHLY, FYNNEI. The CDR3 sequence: CATSGETGATFTDTQYF. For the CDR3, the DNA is TGTGCCACTTCCGGGGAAACGGGGGCGACTTTCACAGATACGCAGTATTTT.

The CDR3 loop is CASSPEDRGSSGANVLTF. The CDR3 DNA sequence: TGTGCCAGCAGTCCAGAAGACAGGGGGAGCTCTGGGGCCAACGTCCTGACTTTC. This sequence joins TRBV7-2 and TRBJ2-6; TRBD1 agrees at 9 bases. The CDR3 sequence is 18 residues long. Germline V gene sequence: CDR1 SGHTA, CDR2 FQGNSA. V shed 6 bases and J 0 bases; nucleotides not matched to a gene: 9.

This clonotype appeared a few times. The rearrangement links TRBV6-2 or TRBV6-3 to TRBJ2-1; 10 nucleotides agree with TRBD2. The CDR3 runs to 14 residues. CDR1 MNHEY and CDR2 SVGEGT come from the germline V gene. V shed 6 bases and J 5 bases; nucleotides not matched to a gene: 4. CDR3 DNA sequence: TGTGCCAGCAGAAATAGCGGGGGGCACAATGAGCAGTTCTTC. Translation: CASRNSGGHNEQFF.

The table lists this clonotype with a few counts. CDR3 amino acids: CASSLLGTGQDTQYF. CDR3 in DNA: TGTGCCAGCAGTTTATTAGGGACAGGGCAGGATACGCAGTATTTT. V gene TRBV28 combines with J gene TRBJ2-3; 9 positions agree with TRBD1. The V gene end was trimmed by 1 base and the J gene end by 6 bases; junction bases not matched to a gene: 5. Per the germline V gene, CDR1 is MDHEN and CDR2 is SYDVKM. This CDR3 has 15 amino acids.

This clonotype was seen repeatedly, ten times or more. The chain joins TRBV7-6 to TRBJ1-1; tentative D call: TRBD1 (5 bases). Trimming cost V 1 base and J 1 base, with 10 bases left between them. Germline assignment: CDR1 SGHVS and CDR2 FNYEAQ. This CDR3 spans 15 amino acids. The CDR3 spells CASSLGKGPNTEAFF. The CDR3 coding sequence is TGTGCCAGCAGCTTAGGGAAGGGGCCGAACACTGAAGCTTTCTTT.

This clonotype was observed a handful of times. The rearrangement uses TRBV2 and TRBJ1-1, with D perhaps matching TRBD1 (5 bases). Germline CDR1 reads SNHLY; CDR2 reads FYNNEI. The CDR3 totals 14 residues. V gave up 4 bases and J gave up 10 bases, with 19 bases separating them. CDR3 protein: CASSGFGGWSGAFF. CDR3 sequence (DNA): TGTGCCAGCAGTGGGTTCGGGGGTTGGAGCGGAGCTTTCTTT.

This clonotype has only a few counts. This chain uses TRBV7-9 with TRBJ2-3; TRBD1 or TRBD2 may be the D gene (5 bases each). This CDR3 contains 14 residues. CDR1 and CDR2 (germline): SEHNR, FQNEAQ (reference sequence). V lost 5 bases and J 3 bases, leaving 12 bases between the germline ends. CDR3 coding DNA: TGTGCCAGCAGCCTCCGGGACGGGACAGATACGCAGTATTTT. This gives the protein CASSLRDGTDTQYF.

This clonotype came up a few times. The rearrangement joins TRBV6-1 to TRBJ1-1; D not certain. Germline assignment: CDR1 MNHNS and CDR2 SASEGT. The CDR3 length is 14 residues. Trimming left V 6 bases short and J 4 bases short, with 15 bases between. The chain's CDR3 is CASSLELIGTEAFF. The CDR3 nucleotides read TGTGCCAGCAGCCTCGAATTGATTGGCACTGAAGCTTTCTTT.

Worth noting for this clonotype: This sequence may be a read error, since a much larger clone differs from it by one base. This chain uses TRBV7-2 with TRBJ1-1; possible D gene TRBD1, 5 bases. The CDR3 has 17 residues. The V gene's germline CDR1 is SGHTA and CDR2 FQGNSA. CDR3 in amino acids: CVSSLKTVVEGNTEAFF. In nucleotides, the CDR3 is TGTGTCAGCAGCTTGAAGACAGTCGTGGAAGGGAACACTGAAGCTTTCTTT.

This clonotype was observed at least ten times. The DNA of the CDR3 is TGTGCCAGCAGCTTAGCGGGCAGGGGTATAAGCAATCAGCCCCAGCATTTT. This encodes CASSLAGRGISNQPQHF. The chain couples TRBV7-2 to TRBJ1-5, with TRBD1 as a possible D gene (6 bases). Germline V gene data show CDR1 as SGHTA and CDR2 as FQGNSA. CDR3 size: 17 residues. The germline V and J ends were trimmed by 0 bases and 1 base, with 13 bases remaining between them.

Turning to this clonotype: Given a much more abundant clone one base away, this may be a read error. The CDR3 loop reads CASSPPETGNEKLFF. For the CDR3, the DNA is TGTGCCAGCAGCCCGCCCGAGACAGGCAATGAAAAACTGTTTTTT. The rearrangement links TRBV7-3 to TRBJ1-4; D is possibly TRBD1 (6 bases). V dropped 5 bases and J dropped 5 bases, with 15 bases sitting between them. Per the germline V gene, CDR1 is SGHTA and CDR2 is FQGTGA. This CDR3 comprises 15 residues.

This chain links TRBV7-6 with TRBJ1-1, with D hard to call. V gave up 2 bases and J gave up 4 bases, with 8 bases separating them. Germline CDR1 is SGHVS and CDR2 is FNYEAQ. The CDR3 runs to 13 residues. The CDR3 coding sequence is TGTGCCAGCAGCTTAATGGGGTCCACTGAAGCTTTCTTT. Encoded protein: CASSLMGSTEAFF.

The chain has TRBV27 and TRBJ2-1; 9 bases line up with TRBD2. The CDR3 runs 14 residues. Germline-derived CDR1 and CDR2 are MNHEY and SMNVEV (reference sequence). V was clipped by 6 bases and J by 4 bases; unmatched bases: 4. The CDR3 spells CASSAGGKYNEQFF. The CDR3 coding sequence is TGTGCCAGCAGCGCGGGGGGGAAGTACAATGAGCAGTTCTTC.

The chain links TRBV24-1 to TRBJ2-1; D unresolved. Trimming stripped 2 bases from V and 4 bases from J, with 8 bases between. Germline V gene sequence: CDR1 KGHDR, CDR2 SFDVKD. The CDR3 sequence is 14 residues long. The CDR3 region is CATSDSQHYNEQFF. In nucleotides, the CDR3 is TGTGCCACCAGTGATTCCCAACATTACAATGAGCAGTTCTTC.

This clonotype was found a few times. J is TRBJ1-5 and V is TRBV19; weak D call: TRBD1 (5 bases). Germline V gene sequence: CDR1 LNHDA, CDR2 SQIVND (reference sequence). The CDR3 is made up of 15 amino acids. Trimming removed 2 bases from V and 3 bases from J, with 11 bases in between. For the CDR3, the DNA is TGTGCCAGTAGTATACTCGGGGGGAACAATCAGCCCCAGCATTTT. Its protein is CASSILGGNNQPQHF.

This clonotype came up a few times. CDR3: CSAHVRGLKYTDTQYF. DNA of the CDR3: TGCAGTGCTCATGTGAGGGGGTTGAAGTACACAGATACGCAGTATTTT. This chain joins TRBV20-1 and TRBJ2-3, with D perhaps matching TRBD1 (6 bases). V dropped 5 bases and J dropped 2 bases, with 20 bases sitting between them. The CDR3 totals 16 residues. Germline CDR1 and CDR2: DFQATT and SNEGSKA (reference sequence).

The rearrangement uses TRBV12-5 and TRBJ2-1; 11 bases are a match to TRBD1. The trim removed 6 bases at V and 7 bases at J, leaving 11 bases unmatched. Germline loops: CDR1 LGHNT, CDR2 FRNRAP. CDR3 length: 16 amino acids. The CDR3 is CASGFTGQGAGNEQFF. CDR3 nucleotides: TGTGCTAGTGGCTTCACCGGACAGGGGGCTGGGAATGAGCAGTTCTTC.